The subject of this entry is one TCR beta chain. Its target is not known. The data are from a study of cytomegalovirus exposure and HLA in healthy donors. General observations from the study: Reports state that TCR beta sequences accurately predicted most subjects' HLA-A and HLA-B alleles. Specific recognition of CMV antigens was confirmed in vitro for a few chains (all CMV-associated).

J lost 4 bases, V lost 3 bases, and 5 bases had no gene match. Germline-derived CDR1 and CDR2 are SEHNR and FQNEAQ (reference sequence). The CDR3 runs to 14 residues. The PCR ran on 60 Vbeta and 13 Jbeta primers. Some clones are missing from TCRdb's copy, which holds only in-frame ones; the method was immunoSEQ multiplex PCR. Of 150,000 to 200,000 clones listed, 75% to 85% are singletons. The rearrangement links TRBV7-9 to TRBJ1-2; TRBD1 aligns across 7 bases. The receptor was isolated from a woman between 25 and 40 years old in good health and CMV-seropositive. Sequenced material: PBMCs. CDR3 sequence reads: CASSFEGAIYGYTF. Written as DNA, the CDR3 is TGTGCCAGCAGCTTTGAGGGGGCCATCTATGGCTACACCTTC.